This T cell receptor (beta chain) was sequenced in a study of beta chain features in type 1 diabetes. Notes on the study in general: Any PCR bias toward short templates would affect both groups alike.

All of the isolated RNA was reverse transcribed, so expressed TCRB transcripts were sequenced. The table came from immunoSEQ multiplex PCR; TCRdb's copy has only in-frame clones and leaves some out. Of 310,000 or so clones listed, 8% are singletons. This clone was picked up a small number of times. The antigen is unknown. CDR1 SGHRS and CDR2 YFSETQ come from the germline V gene. The CDR3 is 15 residues long. The V gene lost 0 bases and the J gene lost 1 base, with 8 bases spanning the gap. This TCR was sampled from a woman aged 18-29 years in good health. The source material was central memory CD4+ T cells from blood. This chain links TRBV5-1 with TRBJ1-3; D gene unclear. The CDR3 DNA follows: TGCGCCAGCAGCTTGGGGTATAGATCTGGAAACACCATATATTTT. It specifies CASSLGYRSGNTIYF.